This TCR beta chain was sequenced for a study of T cells in localized non-small cell lung cancer. Study-wide points: Peak T cell clonality was found in uninvolved adjacent lung, exceeding tumor.

TCRdb's table, derived via immunoSEQ multiplex PCR, lists solely in-frame clones and lacks some. The profile shows approximately 88,000 clones, just over 90% of them singletons. In this sample, this clone turned up once. Antigen unknown. The CDR3 has 15 amino acids. The junction had 9 bases not matched to a gene; V was cut back by 5 bases and J by 3 bases. Germline V CDR1 and CDR2: MNHNS, SASEGT. This sequence was found in a woman aged 35 to 70 with stage II squamous cell lung carcinoma. This specimen consisted of PBMCs, obtained before any cancer treatment. This chain links TRBV6-1 with TRBJ1-2; 7 positions agree with TRBD1. For the CDR3, the DNA is TGTGCCAGCAGTTTTACGGGACAGCCCCACTATGGCTACACCTTC. Protein product: CASSFTGQPHYGYTF.